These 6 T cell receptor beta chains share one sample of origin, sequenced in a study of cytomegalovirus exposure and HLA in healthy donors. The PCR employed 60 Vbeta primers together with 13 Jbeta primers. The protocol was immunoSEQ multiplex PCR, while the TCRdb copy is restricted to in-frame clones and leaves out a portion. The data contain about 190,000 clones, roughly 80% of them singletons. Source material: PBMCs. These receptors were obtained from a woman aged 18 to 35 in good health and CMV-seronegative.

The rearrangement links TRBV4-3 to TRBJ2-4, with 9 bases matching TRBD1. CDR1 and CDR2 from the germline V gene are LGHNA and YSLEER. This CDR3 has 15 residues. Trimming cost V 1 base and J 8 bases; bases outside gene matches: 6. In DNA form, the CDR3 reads TGCGCCAGCAGCCAAGCCGGGACAGGGATGTACATTCAGTACTTC. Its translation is CASSQAGTGMYIQYF.

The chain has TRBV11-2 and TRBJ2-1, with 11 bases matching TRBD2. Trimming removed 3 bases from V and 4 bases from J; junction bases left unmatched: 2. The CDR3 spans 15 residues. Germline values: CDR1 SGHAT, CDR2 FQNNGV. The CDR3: CASSFTSGSYNEQFF. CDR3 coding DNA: TGTGCCAGCAGCTTTACTAGCGGGAGTTACAATGAGCAGTTCTTC.

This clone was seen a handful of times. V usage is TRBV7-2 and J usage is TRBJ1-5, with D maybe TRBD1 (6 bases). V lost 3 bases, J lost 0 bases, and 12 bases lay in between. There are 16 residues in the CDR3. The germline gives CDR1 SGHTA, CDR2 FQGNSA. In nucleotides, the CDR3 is TGTGCCAGCAGCTTCCAAGGACAGAATAGCAATCAGCCCCAGCATTTT. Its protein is CASSFQGQNSNQPQHF.

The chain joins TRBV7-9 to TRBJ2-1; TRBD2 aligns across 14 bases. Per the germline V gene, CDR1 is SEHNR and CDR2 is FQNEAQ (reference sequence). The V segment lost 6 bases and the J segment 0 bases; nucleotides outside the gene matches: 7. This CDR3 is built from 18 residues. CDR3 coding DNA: TGTGCCAGCAGTCCGTCGACTAGCGGGGGGGCCTCCTACAATGAGCAGTTCTTC. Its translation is CASSPSTSGGASYNEQFF.

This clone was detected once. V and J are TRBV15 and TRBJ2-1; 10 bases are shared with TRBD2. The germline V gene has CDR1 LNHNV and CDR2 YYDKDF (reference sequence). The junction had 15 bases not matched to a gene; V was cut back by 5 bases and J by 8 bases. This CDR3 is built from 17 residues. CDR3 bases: TGTGCCACCAGCGGACACTTAGCGGGGGGCCCTACCTATGAGCAGTTCTTC. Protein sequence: CATSGHLAGGPTYEQFF.

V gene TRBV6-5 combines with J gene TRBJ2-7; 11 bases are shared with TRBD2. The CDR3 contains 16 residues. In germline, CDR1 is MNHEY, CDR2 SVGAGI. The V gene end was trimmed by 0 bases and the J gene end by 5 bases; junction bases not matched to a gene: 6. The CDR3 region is CASSYSVAGGSHEQYF. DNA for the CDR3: TGTGCCAGCAGTTACTCTGTAGCGGGAGGGTCCCACGAGCAGTACTTC.